A selection of T cell receptor beta chains follows, all from one sample in a study of a mutant IDH1 vaccine in newly diagnosed glioma. Generated by immunoSEQ multiplex PCR, the TCRdb table keeps only in-frame clones and is missing some. Among tens of thousands of clones listed, roughly 80% were seen once. The source was PBMCs, collected from a glioma patient treated with radiotherapy, temozolomide or both. Source of these receptors: a man aged 18 to 29 with glioma. The CDR3 runs from the conserved cysteine through the conserved F or W. The D gene is left open where the match is weak. Size is stated for part of the rows, as once, few or many counts, or as a class when the clone is expanded.

D gene: TRBD1; clone size: .; J gene: TRBJ2-7; V gene: TRBV7-2; CDR3 DNA: TGTGCCAGCAGCTTAGGCTCCGGGACAGGGAGCTACGAGCAGTACTTC; CDR3 protein: CASSLGSGTGSYEQYF
D gene: .; clone size: .; J gene: TRBJ1-2; V gene: TRBV6-1; CDR3 DNA: TGTGCCAGCAGTGAAATCAGGGGTGGGCGCGCTGGCTACACCTTC; CDR3 protein: CASSEIRGGRAGYTF
D gene: TRBD2; clone size: .; J gene: TRBJ2-1; V gene: TRBV5-1; CDR3 DNA: TGCGCCAGCGGGACCTATAGCGGGGTAGGCAATGAGCAGTTCTTC; CDR3 protein: CASGTYSGVGNEQFF
D gene: .; clone size: .; J gene: TRBJ2-1; V gene: TRBV25-1; CDR3 DNA: TGTGCCAGCAGTCTGCTCACGAGCTCCTACAATGAGCAGTTCTTC; CDR3 protein: CASSLLTSSYNEQFF
D gene: .; clone size: .; J gene: TRBJ2-2; V gene: TRBV6-5; CDR3 DNA: TGTGCCAGCAGTTACCGCGCAGGATCGAACACCGGGGAGCTGTTTTTT; CDR3 protein: CASSYRAGSNTGELFF
D gene: .; clone size: .; J gene: TRBJ2-2; V gene: TRBV13; CDR3 DNA: TGTGCCAGCAGCCCGAAGAAGGGGGGAGTGTCCGGGGAGCTGTTTTTT; CDR3 protein: CASSPKKGGVSGELFF
D gene: .; clone size: .; J gene: TRBJ1-2; V gene: TRBV27; CDR3 DNA: TGTGCCAGCAGCACCTGGCTAGGGGGGAACTATGGCTACACCTTC; CDR3 protein: CASSTWLGGNYGYTF
D gene: .; clone size: .; J gene: TRBJ2-7; V gene: TRBV4-1; CDR3 DNA: TGCGCCAGCAGCCAAGGCCCGGGGGTCGAGCAGTACTTC; CDR3 protein: CASSQGPGVEQYF
D gene: .; clone size: .; J gene: TRBJ1-2; V gene: TRBV30; CDR3 DNA: TGTGCCTGGAGTGTCTTCGGATATGGCTACACCTTC; CDR3 protein: CAWSVFGYGYTF
D gene: .; clone size: once; J gene: TRBJ2-6; V gene: TRBV27; CDR3 DNA: TGTGCCAGCAGTCTCTCTGGGGCCAACGTCCTGACTTTC; CDR3 protein: CASSLSGANVLTF
D gene: TRBD2; clone size: .; J gene: TRBJ2-5; V gene: TRBV5-4; CDR3 DNA: TGTGCCAGCAGTTTGGGGGGGAAAGAGACCCAGTACTTC; CDR3 protein: CASSLGGKETQYF
D gene: TRBD1; clone size: .; J gene: TRBJ1-6; V gene: TRBV4-1; CDR3 DNA: TGCGCCAGCACCAACCTATGGGCAGGGGGCAATTCACCCCTCCACTTT; CDR3 protein: CASTNLWAGGNSPLHF
D gene: .; clone size: .; J gene: TRBJ2-3; V gene: TRBV7-9; CDR3 DNA: TGTGCCAGCAGCCCCGACGCAGGAGATACGCAGTATTTT; CDR3 protein: CASSPDAGDTQYF
D gene: .; clone size: .; J gene: TRBJ1-4; V gene: TRBV7-6; CDR3 DNA: TGTGCCAGCAGCTTAGAGGCCCGTAATGAAAAACTGTTTTTT; CDR3 protein: CASSLEARNEKLFF
D gene: .; clone size: .; J gene: TRBJ1-4; V gene: TRBV18; CDR3 DNA: TGTGCCAGCTCACCAAGGGATGAAAAACTGTTTTTT; CDR3 protein: CASSPRDEKLFF
D gene: .; clone size: .; J gene: TRBJ1-1; V gene: TRBV5-8; CDR3 DNA: TGTGCCAGCAGCTTGGGGATGGGACTGAAGAACACTGAAGCTTTCTTT; CDR3 protein: CASSLGMGLKNTEAFF
D gene: TRBD2; clone size: .; J gene: TRBJ2-7; V gene: TRBV19; CDR3 DNA: TGTGCCAGTAGTATGGGGACTAGCGGGGGATTCTACGAGCAGTACTTC; CDR3 protein: CASSMGTSGGFYEQYF
D gene: .; clone size: .; J gene: TRBJ1-5; V gene: TRBV19; CDR3 DNA: TGTGCCAGTAGGGACACAGGGAATAGTCAGCCCCAGCATTTT; CDR3 protein: CASRDTGNSQPQHF
D gene: TRBD1; clone size: .; J gene: TRBJ2-1; V gene: TRBV11-3; CDR3 DNA: TGTGCCAGCAGCTTAAGCCGGACAGGGAACGGCAATGAGCAGTTCTTC; CDR3 protein: CASSLSRTGNGNEQFF
D gene: TRBD1; clone size: once; J gene: TRBJ1-2; V gene: TRBV5-1; CDR3 DNA: TGCGCCAGCAGCTTGGCAGGGGGCTATGGCTACACCTTC; CDR3 protein: CASSLAGGYGYTF
D gene: .; clone size: .; J gene: TRBJ1-4; V gene: TRBV7-9; CDR3 DNA: TGTGCCAGCCTAGGGCCAACTAATGAAAAACTGTTTTTT; CDR3 protein: CASLGPTNEKLFF
D gene: TRBD1; clone size: once; J gene: TRBJ1-2; V gene: TRBV10-3; CDR3 DNA: TGTGCCATCACCAGAACCCAGGGGGCCAATGGCTACACCTTC; CDR3 protein: CAITRTQGANGYTF
D gene: .; clone size: .; J gene: TRBJ1-2; V gene: TRBV7-9; CDR3 DNA: TGTGCCAGCAGCTTAAGGGTAGACTATGGCTACACCTTC; CDR3 protein: CASSLRVDYGYTF
D gene: .; clone size: .; J gene: TRBJ1-1; V gene: TRBV19; CDR3 DNA: TGTGCCAGTAGCCTTTTAGCCACTGAAGCTTTCTTT; CDR3 protein: CASSLLATEAFF
D gene: TRBD1; clone size: .; J gene: TRBJ1-1; V gene: TRBV29-1; CDR3 DNA: TGCAGCGTTCGACAGGGGATACTATCTCGAGCTTTCTTT; CDR3 protein: CSVRQGILSRAFF
D gene: .; clone size: .; J gene: TRBJ1-1; V gene: TRBV6-5; CDR3 DNA: TGTGCCAGCAGTCGGCCGCCGGGCACTGAAGCTTTCTTT; CDR3 protein: CASSRPPGTEAFF
D gene: .; clone size: .; J gene: TRBJ1-2; V gene: TRBV2; CDR3 DNA: TGTGCCAGCAGTGAAGCCCTTACTGTGAGTGGCTACACCTTC; CDR3 protein: CASSEALTVSGYTF
D gene: TRBD1; clone size: .; J gene: TRBJ2-2; V gene: TRBV6-4; CDR3 DNA: TGTGCCAGCAGTGAGTTCGGGCAGGGGGCATCGAACACCGGGGAGCTGTTTTTT; CDR3 protein: CASSEFGQGASNTGELFF
D gene: TRBD1; clone size: .; J gene: TRBJ1-3; V gene: TRBV30; CDR3 DNA: TGTGCCTGGATTCGGGACAGCTCTGGAAACACCATATATTTT; CDR3 protein: CAWIRDSSGNTIYF
D gene: TRBD1; clone size: .; J gene: TRBJ1-5; V gene: TRBV19; CDR3 DNA: TGTGCCAGTAGTATCTTGACAGGGAGGAATAGCAATCAGCCCCAGCATTTT; CDR3 protein: CASSILTGRNSNQPQHF
D gene: .; clone size: .; J gene: TRBJ1-1; V gene: TRBV2; CDR3 DNA: TGTGCCAACTCACCGCAGGGCTTGGCCATCCAGAACACTGAAGCTTTCTTT; CDR3 protein: CANSPQGLAIQNTEAFF
D gene: TRBD1; clone size: once; J gene: TRBJ1-4; V gene: TRBV5-8; CDR3 DNA: TGTGCCAGCAGTTCACAAGACAGGGACCTTGAAAAACTGTTTTTT; CDR3 protein: CASSSQDRDLEKLFF